These T cell receptor beta chains were read from a single sample in a study of T cells in Graves' hyperthyroidism and ophthalmopathy. TCRdb reprocessed the multiplex PCR reads via MiXCR and lists one record per CDR3 protein. The table records more than 300,000 distinct CDR3 sequences, about a fifth of them present only once. Sequenced: blood. The origin of the receptors is a man aged 18 to 29 with Graves' ophthalmopathy. CDR3s include the opening cysteine and the closing phenylalanine or tryptophan. Fields, in order: J gene, V gene, CDR3 protein.

>TRBJ1-6|TRBV5-4
CASSVDGNNSPLHF
>TRBJ2-5|TRBV6-2/TRBV6-3
CASSYAPGVSETQYF
>TRBJ2-2|TRBV29-1
CSAIPGLAHTGELFF
>TRBJ2-7|TRBV19
CASSIQQGSYEQYF
>TRBJ2-1|TRBV24-1
CATSDFSSGSSYNEQFF
>TRBJ2-6|TRBV2
CASSLPLSSVLASGANVLTF
>TRBJ2-1|TRBV20-1
CSARDLATPYNEQFF
>TRBJ2-1|TRBV10-3
CAISRKGEIPGSEQFF
>TRBJ2-6|TRBV12-3/TRBV12-4
CASSRRHALGANVLTF
>TRBJ2-6|TRBV2
CASSGRSEANVLTF
>TRBJ1-1|TRBV10-3
CAISELGTGGPMNTEAFF
>TRBJ2-3|TRBV3-1
CASRSTDRGDTQYF
>TRBJ2-1|TRBV7-9
CASTPGLGSYNEQFF
>TRBJ2-5|TRBV9
CASTWGAGVQETQYF
>TRBJ1-1|TRBV7-9
CASNSQGGGTEAFF
>TRBJ2-1|TRBV4-1
CASSHGSVSPDEQFF
>TRBJ1-1|TRBV13
CASSLGRGFGTEAFF
>TRBJ1-6|TRBV27
CATQTGTGGPSPLHF
>TRBJ1-1|TRBV24-1
CATRDPGEEAFF
>TRBJ2-3|TRBV7-8
CASSLGSLAVWGDTQYF
>TRBJ2-7|TRBV10-2
CASRDGQGAYEQYF
>TRBJ2-1|TRBV3-1
CASSRNPQQGTYEQFF